This entry features one TCR beta chain sequence. The antigen is unknown. An end of the junction differs from the germline gene, which may be a read error. A sample-barcoded 5' primer and a J-beta primer mix were used in a second PCR of roughly 7 to 11 cycles. TCRdb re-called the 5' RACE reads through MiXCR, storing one row per CDR3 protein. Here the sample spans approximately 830,000 distinct CDR3 sequences, 60% to 80% being singletons. This entry is derived from a study of blood T cells in healthy people across ages. Study conclusions and caveats: A strong correlation between TCR beta diversity and naive T cell percentage was seen.

Sequencing input: blood. This TCR came from a man under 40 in good health.

CDR3: CASSRAGAHTGTQYF. The DNA of the CDR3 is TGCGCCAGCAGCCGGGCGGGGGCCCACACAGGTACGCAGTATTTT. The chain recombines TRBV4-3 with TRBJ2-3, with a possible D match to TRBD2 (7 bases). The germline CDR1 and CDR2 sequences are LGHNA and YSLEER. The CDR3 consists of 15 residues.